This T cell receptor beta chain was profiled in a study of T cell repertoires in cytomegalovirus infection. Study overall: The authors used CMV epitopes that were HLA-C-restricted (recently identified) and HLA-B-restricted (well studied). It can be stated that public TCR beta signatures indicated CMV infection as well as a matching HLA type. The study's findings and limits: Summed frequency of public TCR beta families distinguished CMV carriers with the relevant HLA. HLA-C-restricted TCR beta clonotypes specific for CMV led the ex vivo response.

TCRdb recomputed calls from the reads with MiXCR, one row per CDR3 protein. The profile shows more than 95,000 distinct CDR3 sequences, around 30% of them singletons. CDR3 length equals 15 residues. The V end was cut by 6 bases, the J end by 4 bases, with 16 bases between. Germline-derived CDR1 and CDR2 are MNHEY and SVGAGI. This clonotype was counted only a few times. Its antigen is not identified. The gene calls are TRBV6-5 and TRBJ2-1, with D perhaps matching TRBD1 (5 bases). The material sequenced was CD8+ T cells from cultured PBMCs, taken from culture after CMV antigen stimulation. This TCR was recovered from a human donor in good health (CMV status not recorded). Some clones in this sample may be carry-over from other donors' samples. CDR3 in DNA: TGTGCCAGCAGCCCCGGAGACAGCTTTTACAATGAGCAGTTCTTC. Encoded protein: CASSPGDSFYNEQFF.